The rows below give T cell receptor beta chains drawn from one sample of a study of identical twins. TCRdb processed the 5' RACE reads anew with MiXCR; each CDR3 protein has one entry. The profile shows around 100,000 distinct CDR3 sequences, just under 6% of them singletons. The sample taken for sequencing was memory T cells sorted from blood. The source of these receptors is a woman aged 45-60 years in good health. Each CDR3 is given with its conserved first and last residue. A D gene is named only where the DNA matches it firmly. Clone size, where shown, is once, few, many, or a class for clones that have expanded.

size | J | D | V | DNA | CDR3
many | TRBJ2-1 | - | TRBV10-1 | TGCGCCAGCAGTCAGACCCCGAATGAGCAGTTCTTC | CASSQTPNEQFF
many | TRBJ1-5 | - | TRBV19 | TGTGCCAGTAGATACGGCTCTACAAATCAGCCCCAGCATTTT | CASRYGSTNQPQHF
few | TRBJ2-1 | TRBD2 | TRBV27 | TGTGCCAGCAGTTCCCCCCGCGGCGGGAGCTACAATGAGCAGTTCTTC | CASSSPRGGSYNEQFF
many | TRBJ2-5 | - | TRBV30 | TGTGCCTGGAGTGTACAGGGTGTGGGGGAGACCCAGTACTTC | CAWSVQGVGETQYF
many | TRBJ2-3 | - | TRBV10-1 | TGCGCCAGCAGTGAAACGTGGGAGTCCACAGATACGCAGTATTTT | CASSETWESTDTQYF
many | TRBJ2-2 | - | TRBV10-3 | TGTGCCATCAGTTATTCGGGGACCGGGGAGCTGTTTTTT | CAISYSGTGELFF
- | TRBJ2-3 | TRBD2 | TRBV3-1 | TGTGCCAGCAGCCGGACTAGCGGGAGCGTGGATGCAGATACGCAGTATTTT | CASSRTSGSVDADTQYF
few | TRBJ1-2 | - | TRBV30 | TGTGCCTGCCCAAGGAAAACATCTAACTATGGCTACACCTTC | CACPRKTSNYGYTF
- | TRBJ1-2 | - | TRBV12-3/TRBV12-4 | TGTGCCACGACCCAGGGTTCCCAATATGGCTACACCTTC | CATTQGSQYGYTF
many | TRBJ2-3 | TRBD2 | TRBV5-1 | TGCGCCAGCAGCCCCGGAGGGCTAGCGGGATACACAGATACGCAGTATTTT | CASSPGGLAGYTDTQYF
- | TRBJ2-7 | - | TRBV7-3 | TGTGCCAGCAGCCCAAGTGGCGGGAACTCCTACGAGCAGTACTTC | CASSPSGGNSYEQYF
- | TRBJ2-2 | TRBD2 | TRBV6-5 | TGTGCCAGCAGGCGAAGCGGGGTGAACACCGGGGAGCTGTTTTTT | CASRRSGVNTGELFF
few | TRBJ1-6 | - | TRBV12-3/TRBV12-4 | TGTGCCAGCAGTTTGGGGGGGGGCTTGTCACCCCTCCACTTT | CASSLGGGLSPLHF
- | TRBJ2-1 | TRBD2 | TRBV19 | TGTGCCAGTAGTATAGCGGGAGGCGGTTACAATGAGCAGTTCTTC | CASSIAGGGYNEQFF
few | TRBJ2-2 | - | TRBV20-1 | - | CSARETDTGELFFF
many | TRBJ2-1 | TRBD2 | TRBV12-3/TRBV12-4 | TGTGCCAGCAGCTGGGGGAGCGGGAGGGCGGATGAGCAGTTCTTC | CASSWGSGRADEQFF
many | TRBJ1-1 | - | TRBV5-1 | TGCGCCAGCCTCCCCGGCCCGGGAAACACTGAAGCTTTCTTT | CASLPGPGNTEAFF
- | TRBJ2-7 | - | TRBV6-2/TRBV6-3 | TGTGCCAGCAGTTACTCGATCGGGGACCCAGCGACCTACGAGCAGTACTTC | CASSYSIGDPATYEQYF
- | TRBJ1-1 | - | TRBV20-1 | TGCAGTGCTAGAGCCAGTAGTTTCACTGAAGCTTTCTTT | CSARASSFTEAFF
many | TRBJ1-2 | - | TRBV14 | TGTGCCAGCAGCCAAGATCTAGGTCACTATGGCTACACCTTC | CASSQDLGHYGYTF
many | TRBJ2-7 | - | TRBV25-1 | TGTGCCAGCAGCTCCACAGGGTTCGACGAGCAGTACTTC | CASSSTGFDEQYF
- | TRBJ2-5 | - | TRBV10-2 | TGCGCCAGCGCTTTGTTGGTCCAAGAGACCCAGTACTTC | CASALLVQETQYF
- | TRBJ2-1 | - | TRBV12-5 | TGTGCTAGTGGTTCCCCGGGGAGCTCCTACAATGAGCAGTTCTTC | CASGSPGSSYNEQFF
few | TRBJ2-5 | - | TRBV15 | TGTGCCACCAGCGAATCGGTCGATGCCCAGTACTTC | CATSESVDAQYF
- | TRBJ2-3 | TRBD2 | TRBV20-1 | TGCAGAGCAGGAGCGGGGCCCACAGATACGCAGTATTTT | CRAGAGPTDTQYF
few | TRBJ2-5 | - | TRBV3-1 | TGTGCCAGCAGCCCCTCGGGAGCCCAGGGGTGGGAGACCCAGTACTTC | CASSPSGAQGWETQYF
- | TRBJ2-5 | - | TRBV30 | TGTGCCTCCACCCCGGCCGTCCGCCGGGAGACCCAGTACTTC | CASTPAVRRETQYF
many | TRBJ1-2 | - | TRBV6-1 | TGTGCCAGCGCCGGGGGACCTACTAACTATGGCTACACCTTC | CASAGGPTNYGYTF
many | TRBJ2-3 | - | TRBV5-5 | TGTGCCAGCAGCTTTGCCCCCTCCGGAGATACGCAGTATTTT | CASSFAPSGDTQYF
many | TRBJ2-5 | TRBD2 | TRBV30 | TGTGCCTGGAGCCCGGGGGGCCAAGAGACCCAGTACTTC | CAWSPGGQETQYF
many | TRBJ2-5 | TRBD2 | TRBV7-7 | TGTGCTAGTCGCCCTAGCGGCCAAGAGACCCAGTACTTC | CASRPSGQETQYF
- | TRBJ2-1 | TRBD2 | TRBV5-5 | TGTGCCAGCAGCCCCCTTAGTTTTAGACTAGCGGGAGGCAATGAGCAGTTCTTC | CASSPLSFRLAGGNEQFF
many | TRBJ1-1 | - | TRBV5-1 | TGCGCCAGCAGCCCCGGGGGCAACACTGAAGCTTTCTTT | CASSPGGNTEAFF
many | TRBJ2-2 | TRBD1 | TRBV2 | TGTGCCAGCTGGGGACAGGGGAACACCGGGGAGCTGTTTTTT | CASWGQGNTGELFF
many | TRBJ1-5 | TRBD1 | TRBV2 | TGTGCCAGTATGACAGGGAATCAGCCCCAGCATTTT | CASMTGNQPQHF
many | TRBJ2-1 | TRBD2 | TRBV5-1 | TGCGCCAGCATGACTAGCGGGACCTACAATGAGCAGTTCTTC | CASMTSGTYNEQFF
many | TRBJ2-6 | - | TRBV7-6 | TGTGCCAGCAGCTTGCTAGCTGTAGGTGGGGCCAACGTCCTGACTTTC | CASSLLAVGGANVLTF
many | TRBJ1-2 | TRBD1 | TRBV7-8 | TGTGCCAGCAGCGTCACAGGGGGTAACTATGGCTACACCTTC | CASSVTGGNYGYTF
medium-sized | TRBJ1-1 | - | TRBV4-1 | TGCGCCAGCAAGCGAGGGCTGAACACTGAAGCTTTCTTT | CASKRGLNTEAFF
many | TRBJ1-2 | TRBD1 | TRBV15 | TGTGCCACCAGCAGCTACGAGGGACAGTATGGCTACACCTTC | CATSSYEGQYGYTF
- | TRBJ2-7 | TRBD1 | TRBV6-5 | TGTGCCAGCAGTTACACCCAGGGGGCGGTCAGTGAGCAGTACTTC | CASSYTQGAVSEQYF
many | TRBJ2-2 | - | TRBV11-1 | TGTGCCAGCAGCTTTAACTGGGGCGGGGAGCTGTTTTTT | CASSFNWGGELFF
many | TRBJ1-1 | - | TRBV12-3/TRBV12-4 | TGTGCCAGCAGCCAGCCACCTCGAGGAATGAACACTGAAGCTTTCTTT | CASSQPPRGMNTEAFF
- | TRBJ1-2 | TRBD1 | TRBV20-1 | TGCAGTGCTGGACTCGGGACAGTTTACTATGGCTACACCTTC | CSAGLGTVYYGYTF
few | TRBJ1-1 | - | TRBV29-1 | TGCAGCGTTGAGGGCCAGAGAGGAGCGGTTGGATCTTTCTTT | CSVEGQRGAVGSFF
many | TRBJ2-1 | TRBD2 | TRBV20-1 | TGCAGTGCTAGAGGGACTAGCGGATGGAATGAGCAGTTCTTC | CSARGTSGWNEQFF
many | TRBJ2-3 | - | TRBV5-1 | TGCGCCAGCAGTCCTCAGAAGCGGTTCACAGATACGCAGTATTTT | CASSPQKRFTDTQYF
many | TRBJ2-7 | - | TRBV11-2 | TGTGCCAGCAGCTTAGCCTACGAGCAGTACTTC | CASSLAYEQYF
few | TRBJ1-1 | - | TRBV5-1 | TGCGCCAGCAGCTCTACAGGCAGCCCGGGAGCTTTCTTT | CASSSTGSPGAFF
many | TRBJ1-5 | - | TRBV6-1 | TGTGCCAGCAGTGAGAGGCCGGACCGGCATAGCAATCAGCCCCAGCATTTT | CASSERPDRHSNQPQHF